The 30 T cell receptor beta chains listed next were all sequenced from one sample in a study of shared T cell receptors in the human thymus (dated by TCRdb to the early 2020s). The method was the immunoSEQ multiplex PCR assay. TCRdb obtained this table from immuneACCESS and retained in-frame rearrangements with V and J assigned. These tables miss some clones; where compared with another copy, unresolved V genes account for less than half of the shortfall, and the remainder is unexplained. A total of about 380,000 clones appear in this sample, 85% to 95% of them only once. In total, the top ten clones hold approximately 0.02% of the sample. The sample consisted of thymocytes. The origin of the receptors is a human donor.

For this clone: At one end, the junction sequence differs from germline, possibly due to a read error. This chain links TRBV7-7 with TRBJ2-7, with 12 bases identical to TRBD1. The CDR3 covers 16 residues. CDR1 and CDR2 from the germline V gene are SSHAT and FNYEAQ (reference sequence). This CDR3 is CASSLCRDRGLIEQYF. Here the CDR3 DNA reads TGTGCTAGCAGCTTATGTAGGGACAGGGGGCTGATCGAGCAGTACTTC.

This clone has only one observation. This rearrangement joins TRBV5-1 to TRBJ2-1; 13 nucleotides align to TRBD2. Germline V CDR1 and CDR2: SGHRS, YFSETQ. V lost 3 bases and J lost 6; bases outside the gene matches: 18. The CDR3 totals 20 residues. The CDR3 sequence is CASSSHAGTSGTRFGNEQFF. The DNA of the CDR3 is TGCGCCAGCAGCTCTCACGCCGGGACTAGCGGGACCCGGTTTGGCAATGAGCAGTTCTTC.

The chain links TRBV5-1 to TRBJ2-7; 9 positions match TRBD1. J was trimmed by 5 bases and V by 3 bases; bases with no gene match: 15. This CDR3 comprises 17 residues. Germline CDR1 and CDR2: SGHRS and YFSETQ. DNA for the CDR3: TGCGCCAGCAGCTCGGCCCGGGATCCGGGACAGGGCAACGAGCAGTACTTC. It specifies CASSSARDPGQGNEQYF.

The rearrangement joins TRBV27 to TRBJ2-1; 7 positions agree with TRBD2. The germline CDR1 and CDR2 sequences are MNHEY and SMNVEV (reference sequence). V was pared by 6 bases and J by 0 bases, with 11 bases of the junction left unmatched. This CDR3 spans 17 amino acids. The DNA for the CDR3 is TGTGCCAGCAGGAGGGAGGGCTTAATTAGCTCCTACAATGAGCAGTTCTTC. As protein: CASRREGLISSYNEQFF.

V is TRBV7-6 and J is TRBJ1-2, with D perhaps matching TRBD1 (5 bases). Trimming removed 1 base from V and 3 bases from J, with 9 bases in between. CDR3 length: 14 residues. The germline CDR1 and CDR2 sequences are SGHVS and FNYEAQ. DNA for the CDR3: TGTGCCAGCAGCTTAGGGGGCGGGGACTATGGCTACACCTTC. It specifies CASSLGGGDYGYTF. The complete variable domain, with remaining parts taken from reference TRBV7-6 and TRBJ1-2, reads GAGVSQSPRYKVTKRGQDVALRCDPISGHVSLYWYRQALGQGPEFLTYFNYEAQQDKSGLPNDRFSAERPEGSISTLTIQRTEQRDSAMYRCASSLGGGDYGYTFGSGTRLTVV.

The genes are TRBV5-1 and TRBJ2-7, with TRBD1 as a possible D gene (6 bases). The V gene lost 4 bases and the J gene lost 2 bases, with 19 bases spanning the gap. Germline CDR1 reads SGHRS; CDR2 reads YFSETQ. CDR3 length equals 16 residues. CDR3 loop: CASSPPHRGGPYEQYF. CDR3 DNA: TGCGCCAGCAGCCCACCCCATCGAGGGGGACCCTACGAGCAGTACTTC.

This rearrangement joins TRBV28 to TRBJ1-2, with D maybe TRBD1 (5 bases). V lost 6 bases to trimming and J lost 8 bases, with 25 bases between them. The CDR3 contains 16 residues. The germline V gene has CDR1 MDHEN and CDR2 SYDVKM. CDR3: CASRKHRQLTLGGYTF. Written as DNA, the CDR3 is TGTGCCAGCAGAAAACATAGACAGCTAACCCTGGGGGGCTACACCTTC.

V usage is TRBV15 and J usage is TRBJ2-5; 14 bases are shared with TRBD2. The ends lost 7 bases at V and 1 base at J; junction bases unmatched: 8. This CDR3 spans 17 amino acids. Germline loops: CDR1 LNHNV, CDR2 YYDKDF (reference sequence). CDR3 loop: CATTGTSGRAPQETQYF. Here the CDR3 DNA reads TGTGCCACCACCGGGACTAGCGGGAGAGCTCCCCAAGAGACCCAGTACTTC.

This rearrangement joins TRBV28 to TRBJ2-7; perhaps TRBD1 as D (5 bases). Trimming cost V 4 bases and J 4 bases, with 20 bases left between them. This CDR3 is built from 16 residues. CDR1 is MDHEN, CDR2 SYDVKM, per germline. As DNA, the CDR3 is TGTGCCAGCAGTTCCCAATCAAGGGGTCCCCTTTACGAGCAGTACTTC. Its protein product is CASSSQSRGPLYEQYF.

With regard to this clone: Additional DNA sequences in this sample encode the identical CDR3. This chain joins TRBV25-1 and TRBJ2-7; perhaps TRBD1 as D (5 bases). The CDR3 totals 13 residues. Trimming left V 2 bases short and J 1 base short, with 6 bases between. Germline CDR1 and CDR2: MGHDK and SYGVNS. CDR3 loop: CASSEAGSYEQYF. The CDR3 coding sequence is TGTGCCAGCAGTGAAGCAGGGTCCTACGAGCAGTACTTC.

J is TRBJ2-3 and V is TRBV27; D gene unclear. The ends were cut back, 5 bases at V and 3 bases at J, with 21 bases in the middle. The germline V gene has CDR1 MNHEY and CDR2 SMNVEV (reference sequence). This CDR3 comprises 17 residues. CDR3 sequence: CASSPQVGPYGTDTQYF. CDR3 DNA: TGTGCCAGCAGTCCCCAAGTCGGACCCTACGGTACAGATACGCAGTATTTT.

The rearrangement joins TRBV6-5 to TRBJ1-1; 8 bases line up with TRBD1. The CDR3 runs 12 residues. The germline CDR1 and CDR2 sequences are MNHEY and SVGAGI. Trimming at V came to 5 bases and at J to 10 bases, leaving 6 bases not matched to a gene. CDR3 residues: CASSDGTGIAFF. CDR3 nucleotide sequence: TGTGCCAGCAGTGATGGGACAGGTATAGCTTTCTTT.

The chain has TRBV9 and TRBJ2-1; 10 nucleotides line up with TRBD2. This CDR3 has 15 amino acids. With V trimmed by 0 bases and J by 8 bases, 5 bases remained unmatched. Germline lookup yields CDR1 SGDLS and CDR2 YYNGEE. The DNA for the CDR3 is TGTGCCAGCAGCGTAGTGGGAGCGGGAGGGGATGAGCAGTTCTTC. Translated: CASSVVGAGGDEQFF.

The V gene is TRBV5-1, the J gene TRBJ2-1, with 8 bases aligning to TRBD2. Germline trimming cut 3 bases from V and 4 bases from J; bases unmatched to any gene: 6. The CDR3 sequence is 15 residues long. CDR1 SGHRS and CDR2 YFSETQ come from the germline V gene. The CDR3 DNA reads as TGCGCCAGCAGCTCGAGCGGGAGTCAGTACAATGAGCAGTTCTTC. Its protein product is CASSSSGSQYNEQFF.

This sequence joins TRBV6-6 and TRBJ2-7, with 8 bases that match TRBD2. CDR1 is MNHNY and CDR2 is SVGAGI in the germline V gene (reference sequence). The V and J ends lost 5 bases and 6 bases, in that order; junction bases with no gene match: 6. This CDR3 is built from 13 residues. CDR3 region: CASSGTRALEQYF. CDR3 sequence (DNA): TGTGCCAGCAGTGGGACTAGGGCTCTCGAGCAGTACTTC.

This clone was detected once. The chain's CDR3 is CASSQLGKEETQYF. In DNA, the CDR3 is TGTGCCAGCAGCCAACTTGGGAAGGAGGAGACCCAGTACTTC. V gene TRBV14 combines with J gene TRBJ2-5; D not certain. Trimming shortened V by 2 bases and J by 5 bases, and 12 bases separated the two germline ends. There are 14 residues in the CDR3. CDR1 is SGHDN, CDR2 FVKESK, per germline.

This chain uses TRBV7-3 with TRBJ1-3; D unclear. This CDR3 has 19 residues. The V and J ends lost 1 base and 3 bases respectively, with 22 bases between them. Germline V gives CDR1 SGHTA, CDR2 FQGTGA. CDR3 residues: CASSLKGSGRPRVGNTIYF. The CDR3, as DNA: TGTGCCAGCAGCTTAAAGGGATCGGGCCGGCCCCGGGTTGGAAACACCATATATTTT.

The chain carries TRBV7-6 and TRBJ1-5; D is undetermined. V shed 1 base and J shed 9 bases, with 4 bases lying between them. The CDR3 has 11 residues. Germline V gives CDR1 SGHVS, CDR2 FNYEAQ. The CDR3 protein is CASSLDGPQHF. The DNA of the CDR3 is TGTGCCAGCAGCTTAGATGGGCCCCAGCATTTT.

The CDR3 coding sequence is TGTGCCAGCAGCGAACCCAGGGACGGGAGCCGCTCTGGAAACACCATATATTTT. This sequence encodes CASSEPRDGSRSGNTIYF. The V gene is TRBV9, the J gene TRBJ1-3; D might be TRBD1 (5 bases). Trimming left V 3 bases short and J 0 bases short, with 19 bases between. The CDR3 is made up of 18 amino acids. Germline V CDR1 and CDR2: SGDLS, YYNGEE.

CDR3 DNA sequence: TGTGCCAGCAGTTTTAGGACCGAACCCTCCTACGAGCAGTACTTC. Encoded protein: CASSFRTEPSYEQYF. V usage is TRBV27 and J usage is TRBJ2-7; D not certain. V dropped 3 bases and J dropped 0 bases, with 12 bases sitting between them. CDR3 size: 15 residues. The V gene's germline CDR1 is MNHEY and CDR2 SMNVEV (reference sequence).

This chain uses TRBV7-9 with TRBJ2-7; D could derive from TRBD1 or TRBD2 (5 bases each). V shed 5 bases and J shed 4 bases, with 18 bases lying between them. Germline V lookup: CDR1 SEHNR, CDR2 FQNEAQ (reference sequence). The CDR3 is 15 residues long. The CDR3 loop reads CASSPLPGSWYEQYF. The CDR3, as DNA: TGTGCCAGCAGCCCCTTACCAGGGAGTTGGTACGAGCAGTACTTC.

V and J are TRBV7-2 and TRBJ1-4; 12 bases line up with TRBD1. This CDR3 is built from 19 residues. The V segment lost 6 bases and the J segment 3 bases; nucleotides outside the gene matches: 14. Germline V lookup: CDR1 SGHTA, CDR2 FQGNSA. CDR3 sequence: CASRFSRDRGQGANEKLFF. Written as DNA, the CDR3 is TGTGCCAGCAGGTTCTCCCGGGACAGGGGGCAAGGTGCTAATGAAAAACTGTTTTTT.

The rearrangement links TRBV5-8 to TRBJ1-5; D call uncertain. Germline CDR1 is SGHTS and CDR2 is YDEGEE. The germline V and J ends were trimmed by 4 bases and 4 bases, with 15 bases remaining between them. The CDR3 extends over 15 amino acids. The CDR3 nucleotides read TGTGCCAGCAGCATTGGACCGGGGATAAATCAGCCCCAGCATTTT. Translating gives CASSIGPGINQPQHF.

This rearrangement joins TRBV9 to TRBJ2-3, with 10 bases lining up with TRBD2. Trimming at V came to 4 bases and at J to 5 bases, leaving 4 bases not matched to a gene. The CDR3 loop spans 14 amino acids. CDR1 and CDR2 (germline): SGDLS, YYNGEE. CDR3 residues: CASSPLAGEDTQYF. The CDR3 coding sequence is TGTGCCAGCAGCCCCCTAGCGGGAGAAGATACGCAGTATTTT.

V is TRBV7-9 and J is TRBJ2-7; D not resolved. This CDR3 spans 15 amino acids. Trimming left V 2 bases short and J 1 base short, with 12 bases between. Per the germline V gene, CDR1 is SEHNR and CDR2 is FQNEAQ (reference sequence). CDR3 sequence (DNA): TGTGCCAGCAGCTTATCCGGGCCCGGATCCTACGAGCAGTACTTC. Its protein is CASSLSGPGSYEQYF.

The chain combines TRBV28 with TRBJ1-3; 8 bases align to TRBD1. V was pared by 3 bases and J by 3 bases, with 10 bases of the junction left unmatched. This CDR3 is 17 amino acids long. The germline V gene has CDR1 MDHEN and CDR2 SYDVKM. The CDR3 loop reads CASSFLLRGPVGNTIYF. CDR3 in DNA: TGTGCCAGCAGTTTCCTCCTCAGGGGGCCGGTTGGAAACACCATATATTTT.

This chain joins TRBV5-1 and TRBJ2-2; TRBD2 matches at 11 bases. The trim removed 1 base at V and 5 bases at J, leaving 4 bases unmatched. CDR1 and CDR2 (germline): SGHRS, YFSETQ. The CDR3 is made up of 16 amino acids. The CDR3: CASSLWGLAETGELFF. The CDR3 nucleotides are TGCGCCAGCAGCTTGTGGGGACTAGCGGAGACCGGGGAGCTGTTTTTT.

The rearrangement joins TRBV30 to TRBJ1-2, with TRBD1 matching over 7 bases. Germline CDR1 is GTSNPN and CDR2 is SVGIG (reference sequence). Trimming took 7 bases from V and 4 from J; bases not matched to a gene: 12. The CDR3 contains 14 residues. CDR3 nucleotide sequence: TGTGCCTATTACGGACAGGTAGTCCCCTATGGCTACACCTTC. Amino acids: CAYYGQVVPYGYTF.

The genes are TRBV30 and TRBJ1-2, with 10 bases that match TRBD1. The V gene end was trimmed by 5 bases and the J gene end by 2 bases; junction bases not matched to a gene: 8. The CDR3 consists of 15 residues. Germline V gives CDR1 GTSNPN, CDR2 SVGIG (reference sequence). The CDR3 DNA is TGTGCCTGGTCTGGAAGGACAGGGGGAAACTATGGCTACACCTTC. Translated: CAWSGRTGGNYGYTF.

This chain connects TRBV28 to TRBJ1-5; D not certain. V was trimmed by 3 bases and J by 2 bases, leaving 11 bases between them. Germline V lookup: CDR1 MDHEN, CDR2 SYDVKM. The length of the CDR3 is 15 residues. The CDR3 nucleotides read TGTGCCAGCAGTTTTGTTGGGAATGGCAATCAGCCCCAGCATTTT. Its protein is CASSFVGNGNQPQHF.